This T cell receptor beta chain was identified in a study of blood T cells in healthy people across ages. Study context: In model experiments, template switching was able to capture about one barcoded beta molecule for every two T cells that were present.

Peripheral blood from each donor was collected in a volume of 9.5 to 10 milliliters. A second PCR of about 7 to 11 cycles used a sample-barcoded 5' primer and a J-beta primer mix. MiXCR, applied by TCRdb to the 5' RACE reads, yields one record per CDR3 protein. Among roughly 700,000 distinct CDR3 sequences listed, around 25% were seen once. A further study also used this sample, focusing on T cells of mothers and their children. That work contributes: Slightly higher but non-significant overlap marked related mother-child pairs versus unrelated pairs.

The specimen was blood. The receptor was derived from a boy younger than 18 in good health.

The CDR3 region is CASSLIGDTEAFF. Here the CDR3 DNA reads TGTGCCAGCAGCTTGATAGGGGACACTGAAGCTTTCTTT. The V and J genes are TRBV5-5 and TRBJ1-1; tentative D call: TRBD1 (5 bases). This CDR3 is 13 amino acids long. Trimming pared 1 base from V and 3 bases from J, leaving 7 bases between. Germline V lookup: CDR1 SGHKS, CDR2 YYEKEE (reference sequence).